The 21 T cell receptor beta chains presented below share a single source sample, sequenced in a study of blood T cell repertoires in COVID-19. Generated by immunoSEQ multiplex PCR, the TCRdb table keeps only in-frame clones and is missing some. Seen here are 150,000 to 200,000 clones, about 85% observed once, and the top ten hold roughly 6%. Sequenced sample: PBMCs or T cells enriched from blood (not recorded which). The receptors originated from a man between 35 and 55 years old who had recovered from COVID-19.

CDR3 amino acids: CASSLPQGIQPQHF. CDR3 nucleotide sequence: TGTGCCAGCAGTCTCCCCCAGGGGATACAGCCCCAGCATTTT. The V call is TRBV2, the J call TRBJ1-5, with D perhaps TRBD1 (6 bases). This CDR3 spans 14 amino acids. V lost 5 bases to trimming and J lost 7 bases, with 15 bases between them. The germline V gene has CDR1 SNHLY and CDR2 FYNNEI.

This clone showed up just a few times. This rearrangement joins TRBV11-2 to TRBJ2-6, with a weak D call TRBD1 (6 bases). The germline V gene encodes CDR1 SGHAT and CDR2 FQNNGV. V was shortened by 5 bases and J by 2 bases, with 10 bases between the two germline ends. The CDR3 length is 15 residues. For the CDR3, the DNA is TGTGCCAGCAGCATTACAGGGACTGGGGCCAACGTCCTGACTTTC. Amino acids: CASSITGTGANVLTF.

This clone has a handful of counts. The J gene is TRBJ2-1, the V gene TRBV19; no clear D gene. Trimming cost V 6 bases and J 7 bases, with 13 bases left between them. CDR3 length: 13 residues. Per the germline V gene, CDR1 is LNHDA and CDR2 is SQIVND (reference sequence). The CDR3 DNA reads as TGTGCCAGTAGCACCAAAGTCGGTAATGAGCAGTTCTTC. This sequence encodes CASSTKVGNEQFF.

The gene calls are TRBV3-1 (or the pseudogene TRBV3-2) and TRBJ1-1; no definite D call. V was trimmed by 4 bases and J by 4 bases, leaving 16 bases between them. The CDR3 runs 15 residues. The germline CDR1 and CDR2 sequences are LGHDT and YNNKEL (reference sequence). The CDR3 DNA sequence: TGTGCCAGCAGCCCTTCTCTAGGAGTTGGCACTGAAGCTTTCTTT. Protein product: CASSPSLGVGTEAFF.

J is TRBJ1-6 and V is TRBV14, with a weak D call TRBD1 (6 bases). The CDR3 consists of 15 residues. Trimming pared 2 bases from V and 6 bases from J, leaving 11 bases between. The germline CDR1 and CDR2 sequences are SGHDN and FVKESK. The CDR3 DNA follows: TGTGCCAGCAGCCAATACCAGGGGAGTAATTCACCCCTCCACTTT. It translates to CASSQYQGSNSPLHF. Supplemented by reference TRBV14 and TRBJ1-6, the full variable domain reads EAGVTQFPSHSVIEKGQTVTLRCDPISGHDNLYWYRRVMGKEIKFLLHFVKESKQDESGMPNNRFLAERTGGTYSTLKVQPAELEDSGVYFCASSQYQGSNSPLHFGNGTRLTVT.

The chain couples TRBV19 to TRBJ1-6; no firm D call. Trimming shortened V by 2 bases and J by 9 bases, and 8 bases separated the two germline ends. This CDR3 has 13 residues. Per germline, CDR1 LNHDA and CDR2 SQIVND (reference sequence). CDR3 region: CASSISYSSPLHF. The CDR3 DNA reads TGTGCCAGTAGTATATCTTACAGTTCACCCCTCCACTTT.

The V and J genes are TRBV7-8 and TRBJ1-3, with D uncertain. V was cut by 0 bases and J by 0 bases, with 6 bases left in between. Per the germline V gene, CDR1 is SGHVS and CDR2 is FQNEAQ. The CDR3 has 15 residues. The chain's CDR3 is CASSLAGGSGNTIYF. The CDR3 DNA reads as TGTGCCAGCAGCTTAGCCGGCGGCTCTGGAAACACCATATATTTT.

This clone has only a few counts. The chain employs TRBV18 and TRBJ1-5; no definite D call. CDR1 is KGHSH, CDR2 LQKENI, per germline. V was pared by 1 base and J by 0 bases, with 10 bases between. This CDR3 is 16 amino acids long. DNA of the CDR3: TGTGCCAGCTCACCACGGGCAGCACATAGCAATCAGCCCCAGCATTTT. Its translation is CASSPRAAHSNQPQHF.

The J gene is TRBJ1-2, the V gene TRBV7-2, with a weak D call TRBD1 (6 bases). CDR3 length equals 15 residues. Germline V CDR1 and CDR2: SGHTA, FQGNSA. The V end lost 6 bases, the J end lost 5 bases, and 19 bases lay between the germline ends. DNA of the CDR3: TGTGCCAGCAGTTACCCGCCGGGGGGGCTATATGGCTACACCTTC. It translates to CASSYPPGGLYGYTF.

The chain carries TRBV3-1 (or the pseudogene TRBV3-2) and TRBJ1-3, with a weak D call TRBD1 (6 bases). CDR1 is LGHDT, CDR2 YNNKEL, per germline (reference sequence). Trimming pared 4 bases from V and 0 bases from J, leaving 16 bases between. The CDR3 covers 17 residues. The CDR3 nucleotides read TGTGCCAGCAGCCGGGGACATCGACGAAACTCTGGAAACACCATATATTTT. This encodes CASSRGHRRNSGNTIYF.

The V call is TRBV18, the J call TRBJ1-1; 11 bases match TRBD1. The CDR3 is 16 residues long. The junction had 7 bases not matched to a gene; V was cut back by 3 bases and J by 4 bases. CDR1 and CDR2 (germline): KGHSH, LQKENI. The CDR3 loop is CASSPNAGTGGTEAFF. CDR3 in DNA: TGTGCCAGCTCACCTAATGCCGGGACAGGGGGCACTGAAGCTTTCTTT.

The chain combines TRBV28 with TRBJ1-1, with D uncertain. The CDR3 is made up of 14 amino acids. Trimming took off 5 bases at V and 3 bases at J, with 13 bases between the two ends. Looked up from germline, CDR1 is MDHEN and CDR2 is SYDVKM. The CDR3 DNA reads TGTGCCAGCAGTCCCCAGCGGTTAGACACTGAAGCTTTCTTT. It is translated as CASSPQRLDTEAFF.

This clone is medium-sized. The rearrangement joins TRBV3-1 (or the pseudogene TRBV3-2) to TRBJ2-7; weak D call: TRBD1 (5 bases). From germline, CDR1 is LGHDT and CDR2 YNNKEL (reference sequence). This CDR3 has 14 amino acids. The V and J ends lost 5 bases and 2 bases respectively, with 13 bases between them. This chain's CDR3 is CASSSAEGAYEQYF. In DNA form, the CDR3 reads TGTGCCAGCAGCTCTGCCGAAGGGGCCTACGAGCAGTACTTC.

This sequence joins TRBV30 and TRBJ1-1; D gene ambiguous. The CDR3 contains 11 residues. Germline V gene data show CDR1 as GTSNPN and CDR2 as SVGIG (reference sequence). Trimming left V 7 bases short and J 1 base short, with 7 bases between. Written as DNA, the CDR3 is TGTGCCTCCCGGGAGAACACTGAAGCTTTCTTT. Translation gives CASRENTEAFF.

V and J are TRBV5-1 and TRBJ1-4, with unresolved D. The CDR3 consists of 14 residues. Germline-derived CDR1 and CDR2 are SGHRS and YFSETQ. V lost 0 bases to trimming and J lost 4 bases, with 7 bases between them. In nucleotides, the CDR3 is TGCGCCAGCAGCTTGGACAGCCGTAATGAAAAACTGTTTTTT. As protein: CASSLDSRNEKLFF.

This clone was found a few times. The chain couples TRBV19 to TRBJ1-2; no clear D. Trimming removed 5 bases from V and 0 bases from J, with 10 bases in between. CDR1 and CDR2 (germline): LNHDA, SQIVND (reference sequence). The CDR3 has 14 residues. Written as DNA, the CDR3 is TGTGCCAGTAGTTCGACACCTACTAACTATGGCTACACCTTC. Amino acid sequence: CASSSTPTNYGYTF.

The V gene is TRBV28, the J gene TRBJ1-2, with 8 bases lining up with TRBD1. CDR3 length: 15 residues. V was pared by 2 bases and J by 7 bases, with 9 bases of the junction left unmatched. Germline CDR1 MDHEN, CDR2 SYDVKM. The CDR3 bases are TGTGCCAGCAGTTTACAGGACAGGGCAGCGCGTGGCTACACCTTC. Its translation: CASSLQDRAARGYTF.

CDR3 coding DNA: TGTGCCAGCAGTTTAGTGGCAGACTATAATGAAAAACTGTTTTTT. Translating gives CASSLVADYNEKLFF. The rearrangement links TRBV27 to TRBJ1-4; no clear D. The V end lost 2 bases, the J end lost 4 bases, and 11 bases lay between the germline ends. The germline gives CDR1 MNHEY, CDR2 SMNVEV (reference sequence). The CDR3 contains 15 residues. Variable domain in full (rest from reference TRBV27 and TRBJ1-4): EAQVTQNPRYLITVTGKKLTVTCSQNMNHEYMSWYRQDPGLGLRQIYYSMNVEVTDKGDVPEGYKVSRKEKRNFPLILESPSPNQTSLYFCASSLVADYNEKLFFGSGTQLSVL.

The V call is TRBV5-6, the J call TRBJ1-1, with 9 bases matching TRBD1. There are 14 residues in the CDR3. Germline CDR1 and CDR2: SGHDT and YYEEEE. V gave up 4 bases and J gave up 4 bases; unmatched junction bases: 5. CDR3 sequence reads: CASSRDRVGTEAFF. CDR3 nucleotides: TGTGCCAGCAGCCGGGACAGGGTTGGCACTGAAGCTTTCTTT.

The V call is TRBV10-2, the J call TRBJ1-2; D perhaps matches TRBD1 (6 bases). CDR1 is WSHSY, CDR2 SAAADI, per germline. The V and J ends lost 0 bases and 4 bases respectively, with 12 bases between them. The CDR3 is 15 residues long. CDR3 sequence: CASSESSGVRYGYTF. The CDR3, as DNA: TGCGCCAGCAGTGAGTCATCAGGGGTACGCTATGGCTACACCTTC.

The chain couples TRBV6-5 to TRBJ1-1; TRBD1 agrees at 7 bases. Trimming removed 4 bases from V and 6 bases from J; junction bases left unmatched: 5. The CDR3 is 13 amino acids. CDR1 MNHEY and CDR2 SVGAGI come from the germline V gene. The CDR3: CASSSGTEAEAFF. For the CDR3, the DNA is TGTGCCAGCAGTTCCGGGACAGAGGCTGAAGCTTTCTTT.